This is a list of T cell receptor beta chains from one sample in a study of spatial heterogeneity in lung cancer. TCRdb fed the 5' RACE reads into MiXCR, producing one record per CDR3 protein. The profile shows about 29,000 distinct CDR3 sequences, under 11% of them singletons. The material was PBMCs, obtained at follow-up. The receptors come from a female donor with early-stage non-small cell lung cancer. The conserved cysteine and the conserved F or W are not part of the CDR3 here. Fields, in order: J gene, V gene, CDR3 length, CDR3 protein.

TRBJ1-1,TRBV19,13,ASSNPTGVNTEAF
TRBJ2-1,TRBV10-3,16,AISDPGTGVGPKLEQF
TRBJ2-1,TRBV6-5,12,ASSYSGSYNEQF
TRBJ2-3,TRBV24-1,11,ATSDVGADTQY
TRBJ2-3,TRBV3-1,13,ASSQDPTTERAQY
TRBJ2-2,TRBV27,13,ASSFTGGQTGELF
TRBJ2-1,TRBV5-1,14,ASSLAGTPTGNEQF
TRBJ2-7,TRBV6-6,12,ASTTEASSYEQY
TRBJ2-7,TRBV27,11,ASRDIRSYEQY
TRBJ2-2,TRBV12-3/TRBV12-4,10,ASKRGPGELF
TRBJ2-5,TRBV7-6,13,ASSFFPGPQETQY
TRBJ2-1,TRBV2,12,ASGPDGPTDEQF
TRBJ2-6,TRBV4-2,15,ASSLGQGHSGANVLT
TRBJ1-4,TRBV29-1,12,SVEDRRQGEKLF
TRBJ2-1,TRBV19,11,ASSIDQYNEQF